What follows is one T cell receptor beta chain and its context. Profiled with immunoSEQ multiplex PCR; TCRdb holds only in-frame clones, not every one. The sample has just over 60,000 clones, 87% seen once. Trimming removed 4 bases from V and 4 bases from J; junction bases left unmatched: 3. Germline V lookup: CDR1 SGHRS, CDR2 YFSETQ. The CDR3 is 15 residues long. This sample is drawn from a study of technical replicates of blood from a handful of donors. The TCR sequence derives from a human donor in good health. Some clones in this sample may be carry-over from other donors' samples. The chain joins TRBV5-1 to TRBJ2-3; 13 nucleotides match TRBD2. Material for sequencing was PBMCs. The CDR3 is CASSLLAGGPDTQYF. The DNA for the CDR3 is TGCGCCAGCAGCCTACTAGCGGGGGGGCCAGATACGCAGTATTTT.